This TCR beta chain is from a study of T cell responses to AZD1222 COVID-19 vaccine. General study findings and limits: At 160-218 and 743-854, vaccine-associated CD4 TCRs were dominant, and they spanned spike. Baseline antibody screening turned up just a handful of seropositive AZD1222 recipients. Most donors were white British and more were female, and clonal diversity was possibly underestimated. Spike-specific TCR breadth rose after two AZD1222 doses, and depth rose as well.

TCRdb's table, derived via immunoSEQ multiplex PCR, lists solely in-frame clones and lacks some. The sample gives some 170,000 clones, roughly 94% of which show up once; roughly 5.6% is in the top ten. CDR1 is LGHDT and CDR2 is YNNKEL in the germline V gene (reference sequence). The CDR3 covers 15 residues. Trimming cost V 1 base and J 4 bases, with 11 bases left between them. Worth noting for this clone: Its antigen is undetermined.

This TCR was sampled from an adult who received the AZD1222 COVID-19 vaccine. J is TRBJ1-3 and V is TRBV3-1 (or the pseudogene TRBV3-2), with D possibly matching TRBD1 (5 bases). The sequenced sample was peripheral blood, obtained 28 days after the second AZD1222 dose. CDR3 in amino acids: CASSQGQGAGNTIYF. As DNA, the CDR3 is TGTGCCAGCAGCCAAGGGCAGGGCGCAGGAAACACCATATATTTT.